The rows below give T cell receptor beta chains drawn from one sample of a study of CD8 T cells in ankylosing spondylitis. TCRdb re-called the 5' RACE reads through MiXCR, storing one row per CDR3 protein. The table has 200,000 to 250,000 distinct CDR3 sequences, around 10% seen once. Sequenced: blood, either unsorted or a sorted T cell fraction (not recorded which). All receptors come from a male donor with ankylosing spondylitis or in good health (not recorded which). CDR3s include the opening cysteine and the closing phenylalanine or tryptophan. A D gene is named only where the DNA matches it firmly. Clone size is not always given. Where it is, it says once, few, many or a class for expanded clones.

J	V	size	D	CDR3	DNA
TRBJ1-5	TRBV5-1	many	-	CASSFDSPSQPQHF	TGCGCCAGCAGCTTCGACAGCCCCAGTCAGCCCCAGCATTTT
TRBJ2-2	TRBV2	many	-	CASTQGSLDTGELFF	TGTGCCAGTACCCAGGGAAGTCTCGACACCGGGGAGCTGTTTTTT
TRBJ2-1	TRBV3-1	many	-	CASSLGSEGYNEQFF	TGTGCCAGCAGCCTGGGGTCGGAGGGCTACAATGAGCAGTTCTTC
TRBJ2-4	TRBV5-1	many	TRBD2	CASRIAGGPGENIQYF	TGCGCCAGCAGAATTGCGGGAGGGCCCGGGGAAAACATTCAGTACTTC
TRBJ1-6	TRBV4-1	many	-	CASSQVSRVLNSPLHF	TGCGCCAGCAGCCAAGTTTCCAGGGTCCTTAATTCACCCCTCCACTTT
TRBJ1-4	TRBV30	-	TRBD1	CAWSPGQGHEKLFF	TGTGCCTGGAGCCCGGGACAGGGGCACGAAAAACTGTTTTTT
TRBJ2-3	TRBV20-1	many	TRBD2	CSAAGWASGRTDTQYF	TGCAGTGCCGCTGGATGGGCTAGCGGCCGCACAGATACGCAGTATTTT
TRBJ2-2	TRBV28	many	TRBD1	CASRKTGGRTGELFF	TGTGCCAGCAGAAAAACAGGGGGTCGAACCGGGGAGCTGTTTTTT
TRBJ1-1	TRBV29-1	many	TRBD1	CSGRGGVRTEAFF	TGCAGCGGCAGGGGGGGGGTTCGCACTGAAGCTTTCTTT
TRBJ2-7	TRBV7-9	few	TRBD2	CASSPGLAGAEQYF	TGTGCCAGCAGCCCTGGACTAGCGGGAGCCGAGCAGTACTTC
TRBJ2-7	TRBV7-9	few	-	CASSPPDGFKQYF	TGTGCCAGCAGCCCCCCAGACGGGTTTAAGCAGTACTTC
TRBJ1-5	TRBV28	few	-	CASYRAGHQPQHF	TGTGCCAGCTATCGGGCAGGCCATCAGCCCCAGCATTTT
TRBJ1-2	TRBV29-1	few	-	CSVEGLLVEGYTF	TGCAGCGTTGAGGGACTCCTGGTTGAGGGCTACACCTTC
TRBJ2-1	TRBV5-1	many	-	CASSLPPAYNEQFF	TGCGCCAGCAGCTTGCCCCCAGCCTACAATGAGCAGTTCTTC
TRBJ2-7	TRBV7-3	-	TRBD1	CASSLMGRGLDEQYF	TGTGCCAGCAGCTTAATGGGCAGGGGGCTAGACGAGCAGTACTTC
TRBJ2-1	TRBV4-1	many	-	CASSLGVAPQNEQFF	TGCGCCAGCAGCCTCGGGGTAGCGCCCCAAAATGAGCAGTTCTTC
TRBJ1-1	TRBV12-3/TRBV12-4	many	-	CASSPRGKMNTEAFF	TGTGCCAGCAGCCCAAGGGGCAAGATGAACACTGAAGCTTTCTTT
TRBJ2-7	TRBV5-1	many	TRBD2	CASSLAGNYYEQYF	TGCGCCAGCAGCCTAGCGGGGAACTACTACGAGCAGTACTTC
TRBJ2-1	TRBV5-5	few	-	CASSLGPREYNEQFF	TGTGCCAGCAGCTTGGGGCCCAGGGAATACAATGAGCAGTTCTTC
TRBJ2-1	TRBV28	-	-	CASSFGSAGQIYNEQFF	TGTGCCAGCAGTTTCGGATCCGCCGGGCAGATCTACAATGAGCAGTTCTTC
TRBJ2-3	TRBV7-8	many	-	CASSLRRITDTQYF	TGTGCCAGCAGCTTAAGGCGGATTACAGATACGCAGTATTTT
TRBJ2-3	TRBV7-2	-	TRBD2	CAGSTKAGRTDTQYF	TGTGCCGGCAGCACTAAAGCGGGACGCACAGATACGCAGTATTTT
TRBJ2-1	TRBV6-2/TRBV6-3	many	-	CASIESLYNEQFF	TGTGCCAGCATTGAGAGCCTATACAATGAGCAGTTCTTC
TRBJ1-5	TRBV12-3/TRBV12-4	many	-	CASSFRGLRNQPQHF	TGTGCCAGCAGTTTTCGGGGGCTTAGGAATCAGCCCCAGCATTTT